A single sample is the source of the 13 T cell receptor beta chains below, sequenced in a study of OX40 agonist ivuxolimab in advanced cancers. Libraries were prepared by immunoSEQ multiplex PCR; TCRdb keeps only in-frame clonotypes and omits some of them. Here the sample spans 75,000 to 100,000 clones, about 84% being singletons. This material consisted of CD4+ or CD8+ T cells sorted from blood, taken in a trial of the OX40 agonist ivuxolimab. The receptors were sampled from an adult with an advanced solid tumor such as melanoma, head and neck, liver or kidney cancer.

V usage is TRBV4-2 and J usage is TRBJ2-5; the match to TRBD1 covers 9 bases. With V trimmed by 0 bases and J by 1 base, 3 bases remained unmatched. The germline CDR1 and CDR2 sequences are LGHNA and YNFKEQ. The CDR3 extends over 16 amino acids. The CDR3 coding sequence is TGTGCCAGCAGCCAAGAGACAGGGGGTAGCCAAGAGACCCAGTACTTC. The encoded protein is CASSQETGGSQETQYF.

This clone was seen once. The rearrangement joins TRBV5-1 to TRBJ2-5, with TRBD1 identical over 7 bases. The V segment lost 7 bases and the J segment 6 bases; nucleotides outside the gene matches: 12. Germline values: CDR1 SGHRS, CDR2 YFSETQ. The CDR3 totals 14 residues. The DNA for the CDR3 is TGCGCCAGCCATCATCAGGGGGAAGGAAAGACCCAGTACTTC. It is translated as CASHHQGEGKTQYF.

The chain has TRBV9 and TRBJ2-1, with unresolved D. The length of the CDR3 is 13 residues. Per germline, CDR1 SGDLS and CDR2 YYNGEE. V was shortened by 0 bases and J by 6 bases, with 7 bases between the two germline ends. The CDR3 loop reads CASSVEDSNEQFF. The CDR3 DNA reads TGTGCCAGCAGCGTAGAGGATAGCAATGAGCAGTTCTTC.

The CDR3 loop reads CATQQDSATRGYTF. The CDR3 region has the DNA TGTGCCACCCAACAAGACAGCGCCACGCGGGGCTACACCTTC. The J gene is TRBJ1-2, the V gene TRBV10-3; the D gene is possibly TRBD1 (5 bases). Deletions cut 10 bases from V and 8 bases from J, with 23 bases between. This CDR3 contains 14 residues. The germline V gene has CDR1 ENHRY and CDR2 SYGVKD.

This chain joins TRBV10-3 and TRBJ1-5; tentatively, D is TRBD1 (5 bases). The germline gives CDR1 ENHRY, CDR2 SYGVKD. The CDR3 loop spans 13 amino acids. V was pared by 7 bases and J by 6 bases, with 13 bases between. The CDR3 region is CAITSSQGQPQHF. In DNA form, the CDR3 reads TGTGCCATCACCTCGTCCCAGGGTCAGCCCCAGCATTTT.

The chain couples TRBV4-1 to TRBJ1-5, with D perhaps TRBD1 (5 bases). Germline CDR1 and CDR2: MGHRA and YSYEKL. Trimming stripped 0 bases from V and 2 bases from J, with 11 bases between. This CDR3 is built from 16 residues. The DNA of the CDR3 is TGCGCCAGCAGCCAAGAGCCAGGGACCCGCAATCAGCCCCAGCATTTT. Its translation: CASSQEPGTRNQPQHF.

The V call is TRBV10-3, the J call TRBJ2-1; 7 nucleotides match TRBD2. The CDR3 loop spans 13 amino acids. In germline, CDR1 is ENHRY, CDR2 SYGVKD. The ends lost 4 bases at V and 4 bases at J; junction bases unmatched: 1. The chain's CDR3 is CAISAGRYNEQFF. CDR3 DNA: TGTGCCATCAGTGCCGGGAGGTACAATGAGCAGTTCTTC.

V gene TRBV5-1 combines with J gene TRBJ1-5; possible D gene TRBD1, 6 bases. Germline assignment: CDR1 SGHRS and CDR2 YFSETQ. This CDR3 has 15 residues. The ends were cut back, 3 bases at V and 1 base at J, with 11 bases in the middle. CDR3 nucleotides: TGCGCCAGCAGCTCAGGGGTATCGAGCAATCAGCCCCAGCATTTT. Amino acid sequence: CASSSGVSSNQPQHF.

The chain recombines TRBV10-3 with TRBJ1-2; D is possibly TRBD1 (5 bases). This CDR3 is built from 12 residues. Deletions cut 10 bases from V and 2 bases from J, with 11 bases between. Germline V lookup: CDR1 ENHRY, CDR2 SYGVKD. The DNA of the CDR3 is TGTGCCAGCGCCCCAGGGAACTATGGCTACACCTTC. This encodes CASAPGNYGYTF.

Here the CDR3 reads CASSPLQETQYF. The CDR3 region has the DNA TGTGCCAGCAGCCCACTCCAAGAGACCCAGTACTTC. The chain carries TRBV7-9 and TRBJ2-5, with D unclear. This CDR3 comprises 12 residues. Germline V lookup: CDR1 SEHNR, CDR2 FQNEAQ (reference sequence). Trimming took 5 bases from V and 1 from J, leaving 5 bases between them.

V usage is TRBV7-2 and J usage is TRBJ1-5; D is unclear. Germline V CDR1 and CDR2: SGHTA, FQGNSA. This CDR3 contains 14 residues. V dropped 5 bases and J dropped 9 bases, with 17 bases sitting between them. CDR3 protein: CASSPGRSGLPQHF. The CDR3 coding sequence is TGTGCCAGCAGCCCCGGACGGAGCGGTTTGCCCCAGCATTTT.

The rearrangement uses TRBV19 and TRBJ2-6; the D is unclear. V shed 4 bases and J shed 0 bases, with 4 bases lying between them. The CDR3 covers 14 residues. The germline CDR1 and CDR2 sequences are LNHDA and SQIVND (reference sequence). The CDR3 nucleotides are TGTGCCAGTAGTAAGGTCTCTGGGGCCAACGTCCTGACTTTC. Translation gives CASSKVSGANVLTF.

The rearrangement uses TRBV27 and TRBJ1-2; 7 nucleotides align to TRBD1. Germline CDR1 reads MNHEY; CDR2 reads SMNVEV (reference sequence). The CDR3 runs to 14 residues. V lost 3 bases to trimming and J lost 2 bases; unmatched junction nucleotides: 3. Here the CDR3 DNA reads TGTGCCAGCAGTTTCCAGGGGGTGAACTATGGCTACACCTTC. As protein: CASSFQGVNYGYTF.